This T cell receptor (beta chain) was sequenced in a study of early T cells in non-severe SARS-CoV-2 infection. Study at large: Unpaired chains resulted from sequencing bulk RNA of unsorted whole blood.

CDR3 length equals 13 residues. V shed 2 bases and J shed 8 bases, with 11 bases lying between them. Germline V gives CDR1 MNHEY, CDR2 SVGAGI. Individual cDNA molecules were tagged with unique molecular identifiers, the study reported. TCRdb called the 5' RACE reads again in MiXCR, with one record for every CDR3 protein. The repertoire holds some 44,000 distinct CDR3 sequences, with 5% to 6.5% as singletons. This clonotype occurred a few times. The antigen is not known. General study points: VDJdb matching, biased toward anti-spike CD8 responses, missed private and CD4 specificities.

The TCR sequence derives from an adult who was a healthcare worker with PCR-confirmed SARS-CoV-2 infection or an uninfected control (not recorded which). This sequence joins TRBV6-5 and TRBJ2-3; perhaps TRBD2 as D (5 bases). This specimen consisted of whole blood, obtained at baseline. The CDR3 region is CASSYEGISTQYF. The CDR3 nucleotides are TGTGCCAGCAGTTACGAGGGAATCAGTACGCAGTATTTT.